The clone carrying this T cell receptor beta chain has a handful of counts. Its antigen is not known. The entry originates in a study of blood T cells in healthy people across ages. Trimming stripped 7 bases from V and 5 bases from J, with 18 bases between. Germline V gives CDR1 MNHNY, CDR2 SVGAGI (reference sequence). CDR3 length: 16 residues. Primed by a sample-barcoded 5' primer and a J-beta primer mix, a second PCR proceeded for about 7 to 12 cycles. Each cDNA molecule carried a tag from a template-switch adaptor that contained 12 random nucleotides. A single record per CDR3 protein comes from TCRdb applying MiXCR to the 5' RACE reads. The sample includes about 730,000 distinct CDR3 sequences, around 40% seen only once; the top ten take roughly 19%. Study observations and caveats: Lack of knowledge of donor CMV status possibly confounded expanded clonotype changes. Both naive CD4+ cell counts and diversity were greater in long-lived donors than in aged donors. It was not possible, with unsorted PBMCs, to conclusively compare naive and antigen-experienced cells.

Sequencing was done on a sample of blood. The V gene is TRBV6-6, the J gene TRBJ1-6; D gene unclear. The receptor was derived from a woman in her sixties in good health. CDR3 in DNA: TGTGCCAGCAAGGTGGTAGGATCGGGTAATAATTCACCCCTCCACTTT. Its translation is CASKVVGSGNNSPLHF.